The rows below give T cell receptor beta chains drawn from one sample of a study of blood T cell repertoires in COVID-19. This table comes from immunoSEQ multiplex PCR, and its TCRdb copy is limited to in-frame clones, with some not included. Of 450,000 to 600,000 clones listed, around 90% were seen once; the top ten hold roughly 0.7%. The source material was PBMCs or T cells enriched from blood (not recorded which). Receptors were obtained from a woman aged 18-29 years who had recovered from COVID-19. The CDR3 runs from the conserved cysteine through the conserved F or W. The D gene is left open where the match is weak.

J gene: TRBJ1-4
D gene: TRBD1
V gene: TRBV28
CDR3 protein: CASTGTRDRGRTNEKLFF

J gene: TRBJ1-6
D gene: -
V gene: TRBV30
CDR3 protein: CAWSERSLHF

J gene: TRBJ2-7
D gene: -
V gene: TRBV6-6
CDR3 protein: CASSSSGTYEQYF

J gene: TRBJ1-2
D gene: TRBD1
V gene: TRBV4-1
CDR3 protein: CASSLVGGGQGGGYTF

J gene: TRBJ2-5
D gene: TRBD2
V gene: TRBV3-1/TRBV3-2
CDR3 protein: CASSHDPMGLTLQETQYF

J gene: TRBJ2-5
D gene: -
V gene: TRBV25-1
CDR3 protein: CASSLVGLAETQYF

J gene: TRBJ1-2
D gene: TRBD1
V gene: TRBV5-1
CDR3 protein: CASSLKGANYGYTF

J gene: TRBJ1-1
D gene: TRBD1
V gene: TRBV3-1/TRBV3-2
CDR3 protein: CASSQGQGVGTEAFF

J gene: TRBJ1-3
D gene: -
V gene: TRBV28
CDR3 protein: CASTVGRGPIYF

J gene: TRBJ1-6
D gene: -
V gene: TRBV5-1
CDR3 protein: CASSLAGFISPLHF

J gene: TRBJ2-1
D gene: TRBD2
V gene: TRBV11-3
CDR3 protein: CASSLRGTANEQFF

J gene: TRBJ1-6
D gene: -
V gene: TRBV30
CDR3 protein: CAWSVGSSYNSPLHF

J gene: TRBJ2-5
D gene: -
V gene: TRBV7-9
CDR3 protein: CASSSYRDKNF

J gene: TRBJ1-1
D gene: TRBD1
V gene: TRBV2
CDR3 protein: CASSATTGAEAFF

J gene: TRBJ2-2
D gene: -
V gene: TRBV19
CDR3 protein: CASTDFLGPGELFF

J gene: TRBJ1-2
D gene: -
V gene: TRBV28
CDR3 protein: CASNLRLTPLYGYTF

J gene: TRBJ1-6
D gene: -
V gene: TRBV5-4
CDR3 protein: CASSFGTGTSPLHF

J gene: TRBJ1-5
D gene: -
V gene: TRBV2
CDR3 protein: CASSGYFGGSVQHF

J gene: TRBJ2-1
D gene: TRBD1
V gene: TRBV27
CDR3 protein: CASTSAGGTRASWFF

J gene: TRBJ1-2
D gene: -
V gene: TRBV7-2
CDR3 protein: CASSLVNQGGGYTF

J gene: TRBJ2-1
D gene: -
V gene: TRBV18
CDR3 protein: CASSSISYNEQFF

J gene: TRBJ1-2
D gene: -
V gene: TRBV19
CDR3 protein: CASSIASGDVGYTF

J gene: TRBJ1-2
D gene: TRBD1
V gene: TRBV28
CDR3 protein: CASNPGTAYLYGYTF

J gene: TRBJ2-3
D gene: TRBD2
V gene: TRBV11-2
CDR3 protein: CASSLEASGKVADTQYF

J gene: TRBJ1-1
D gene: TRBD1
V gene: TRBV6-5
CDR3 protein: CASRLGQGGTEAFF

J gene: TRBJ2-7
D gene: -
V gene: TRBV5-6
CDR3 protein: CASSLGTGSSYEQYF

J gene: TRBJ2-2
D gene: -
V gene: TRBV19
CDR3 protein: CASTPGVSLSSGELFF

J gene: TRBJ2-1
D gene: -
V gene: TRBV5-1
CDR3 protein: CASSLPISGSNYNEQFF

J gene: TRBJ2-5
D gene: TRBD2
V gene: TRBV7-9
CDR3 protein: CASSFNPSGGSLETQYF

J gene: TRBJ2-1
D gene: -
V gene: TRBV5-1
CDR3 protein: CASSHNLLASEVNEQFF

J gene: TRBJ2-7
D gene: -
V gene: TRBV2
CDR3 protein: CASSERGFRYEQYF

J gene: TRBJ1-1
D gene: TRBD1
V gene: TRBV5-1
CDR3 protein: CASSLLTGGNTEAFF

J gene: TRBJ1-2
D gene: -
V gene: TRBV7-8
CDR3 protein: CASSLAGQGGYTF

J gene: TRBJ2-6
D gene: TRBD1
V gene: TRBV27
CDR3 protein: CASSLRDSVSGANVLTF

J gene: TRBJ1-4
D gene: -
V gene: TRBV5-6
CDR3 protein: CASSLAATTNEKLFF

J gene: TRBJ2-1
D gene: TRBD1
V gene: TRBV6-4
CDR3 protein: CASSEGTGENEQFF

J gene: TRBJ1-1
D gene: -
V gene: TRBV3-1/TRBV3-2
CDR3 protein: CASSRGLVVGTEAFF

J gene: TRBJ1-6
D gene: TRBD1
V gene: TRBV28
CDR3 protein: CASSKGQGYSAPLHF

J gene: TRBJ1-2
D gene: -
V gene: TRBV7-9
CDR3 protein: CASSLVPGAAYGYTF

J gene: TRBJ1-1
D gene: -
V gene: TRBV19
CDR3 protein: CASSTVVDFMNTEAFF

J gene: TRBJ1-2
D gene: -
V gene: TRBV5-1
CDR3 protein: CASSPQSGDYYGYTF